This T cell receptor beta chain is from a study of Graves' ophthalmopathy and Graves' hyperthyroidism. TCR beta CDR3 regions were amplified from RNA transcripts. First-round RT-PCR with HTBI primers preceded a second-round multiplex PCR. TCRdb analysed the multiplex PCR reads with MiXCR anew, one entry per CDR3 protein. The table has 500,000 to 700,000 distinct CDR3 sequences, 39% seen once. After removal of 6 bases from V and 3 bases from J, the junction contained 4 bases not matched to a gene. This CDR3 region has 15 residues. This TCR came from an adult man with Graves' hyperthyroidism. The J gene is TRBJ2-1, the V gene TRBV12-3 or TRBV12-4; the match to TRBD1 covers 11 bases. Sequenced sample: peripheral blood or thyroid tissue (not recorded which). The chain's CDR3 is CASSRGQGGYNEQFF. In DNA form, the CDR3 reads TGTGCCAGCAGCCGGGGACAGGGGGGCTACAATGAGCAGTTCTTC.